This TCR beta chain was profiled in a study of cytomegalovirus exposure and HLA in healthy donors. Points from the study as a whole: It was approximately 150 TCR beta chains that were listed as cytomegalovirus-associated. Most of the CMV-associated TCR beta chains (in a later analysis) appeared to be HLA-restricted.

In this sample, this clone turned up once. Antigen unknown. J gave up 8 bases and V 1 base, and 6 bases lay outside the gene matches. In germline, CDR1 is MGHRA, CDR2 YSYEKL. There are 15 residues in the CDR3. Amplification used 60 Vbeta primers and 13 Jbeta primers. The repertoire was sequenced with immunoSEQ multiplex PCR; TCRdb's copy has only in-frame clones and lacks some. The sample has approximately 100,000 clones, over 75% seen once. J is TRBJ1-5 and V is TRBV4-1, with 9 bases aligning to TRBD1. This sequence was found in a man aged 35-49 years in good health and CMV-seropositive. What was sequenced was PBMCs. DNA for the CDR3: TGCGCCAGCAGCCAAGGAACAGGGGGCATTGAGCCCCAGCATTTT. Its protein product is CASSQGTGGIEPQHF.